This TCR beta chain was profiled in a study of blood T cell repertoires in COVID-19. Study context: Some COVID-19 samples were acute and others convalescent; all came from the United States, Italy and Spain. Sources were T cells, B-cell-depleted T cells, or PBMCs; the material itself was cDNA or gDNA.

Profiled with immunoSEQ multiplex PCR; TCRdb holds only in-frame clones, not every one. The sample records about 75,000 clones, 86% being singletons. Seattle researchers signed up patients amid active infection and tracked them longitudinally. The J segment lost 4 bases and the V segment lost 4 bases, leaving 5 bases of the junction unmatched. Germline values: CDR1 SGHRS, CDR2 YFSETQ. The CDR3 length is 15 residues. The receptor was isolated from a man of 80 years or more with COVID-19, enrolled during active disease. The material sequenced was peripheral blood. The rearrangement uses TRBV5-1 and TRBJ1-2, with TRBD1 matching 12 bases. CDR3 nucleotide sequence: TGCGCCAGCAGCCTGGGGGGACAGGGGGCCTATGGCTACACCTTC. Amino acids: CASSLGGQGAYGYTF.